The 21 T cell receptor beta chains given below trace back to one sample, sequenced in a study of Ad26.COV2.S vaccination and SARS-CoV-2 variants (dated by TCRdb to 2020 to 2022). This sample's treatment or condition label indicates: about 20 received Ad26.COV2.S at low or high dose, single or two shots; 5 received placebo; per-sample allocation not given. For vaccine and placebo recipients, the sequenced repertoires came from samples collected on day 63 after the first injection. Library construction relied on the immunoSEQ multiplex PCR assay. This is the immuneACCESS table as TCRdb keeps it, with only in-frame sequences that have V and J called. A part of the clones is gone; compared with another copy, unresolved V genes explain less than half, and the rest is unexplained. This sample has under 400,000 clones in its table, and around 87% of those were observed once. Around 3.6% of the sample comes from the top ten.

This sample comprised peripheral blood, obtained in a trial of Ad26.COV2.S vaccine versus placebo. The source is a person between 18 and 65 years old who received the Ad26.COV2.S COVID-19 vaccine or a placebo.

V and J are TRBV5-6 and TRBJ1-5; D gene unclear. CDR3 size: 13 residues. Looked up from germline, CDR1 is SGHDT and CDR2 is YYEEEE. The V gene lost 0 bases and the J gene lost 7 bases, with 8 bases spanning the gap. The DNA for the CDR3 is TGTGCCAGCAGCTTGGGCATTTCCCAGCCCCAGCATTTT. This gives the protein CASSLGISQPQHF.

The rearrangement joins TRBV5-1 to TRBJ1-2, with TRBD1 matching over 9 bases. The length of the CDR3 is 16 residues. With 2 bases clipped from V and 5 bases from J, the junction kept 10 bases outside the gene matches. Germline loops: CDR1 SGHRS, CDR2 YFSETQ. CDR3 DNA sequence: TGCGCCAGCAGCTTACAACCGGGACAGGGTACTTATGGCTACACCTTC. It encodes CASSLQPGQGTYGYTF.

This CDR3 is CASSLRIGPGHQPQHF. In nucleotides, the CDR3 is TGTGCCAGCAGCCTCCGAATAGGGCCGGGTCATCAGCCCCAGCATTTT. The V and J genes are TRBV6-2 or TRBV6-3 and TRBJ1-5; no clear D. This CDR3 contains 16 residues. Germline CDR1 is MNHEY and CDR2 is SVGEGT. The ends were cut back, 6 bases at V and 5 bases at J, with 20 bases in the middle.

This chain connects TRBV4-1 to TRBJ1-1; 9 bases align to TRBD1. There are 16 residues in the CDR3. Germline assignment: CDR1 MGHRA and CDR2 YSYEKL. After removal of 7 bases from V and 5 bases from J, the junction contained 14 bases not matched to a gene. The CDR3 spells CASTPHGQGKRTEAFF. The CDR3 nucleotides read TGCGCCAGCACCCCCCATGGACAGGGGAAACGGACTGAAGCTTTCTTT.

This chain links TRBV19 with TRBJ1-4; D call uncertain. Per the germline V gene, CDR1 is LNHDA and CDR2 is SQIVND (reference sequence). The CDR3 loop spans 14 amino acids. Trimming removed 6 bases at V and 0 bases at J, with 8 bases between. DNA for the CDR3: TGTGCCAGTAGCCCGTATGCAACTAATGAAAAACTGTTTTTT. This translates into CASSPYATNEKLFF. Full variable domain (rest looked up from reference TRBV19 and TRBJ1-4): DGGITQSPKYLFRKEGQNVTLSCEQNLNHDAMYWYRQDPGQGLRLIYYSQIVNDFQKGDIAEGYSVSREKKESFPLTVTSAQKNPTAFYLCASSPYATNEKLFFGSGTQLSVL.

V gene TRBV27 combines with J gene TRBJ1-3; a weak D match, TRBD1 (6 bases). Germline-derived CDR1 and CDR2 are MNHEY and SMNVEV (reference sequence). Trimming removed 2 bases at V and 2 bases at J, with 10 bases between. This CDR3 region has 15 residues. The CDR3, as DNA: TGTGCCAGCAGTTTAAGGGGGAGCCCTGGAAACACCATATATTTT. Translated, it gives CASSLRGSPGNTIYF.

In DNA form, the CDR3 reads TGTGCCAGCAGCTTAGAACAGCGGAATTCACCCCTCCACTTT. Its protein is CASSLEQRNSPLHF. The V gene is TRBV7-9, the J gene TRBJ1-6; no clear D. The germline V gene encodes CDR1 SEHNR and CDR2 FQNEAQ (reference sequence). This CDR3 is built from 14 residues. The V gene lost 1 base and the J gene lost 7 bases, with 8 bases spanning the gap.

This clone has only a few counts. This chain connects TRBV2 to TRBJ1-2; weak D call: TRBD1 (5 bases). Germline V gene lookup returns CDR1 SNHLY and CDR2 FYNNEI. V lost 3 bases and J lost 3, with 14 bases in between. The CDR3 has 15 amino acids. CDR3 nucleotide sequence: TGTGCCAGCAGTGATGGGGCAGGGCGTGACTATGGCTACACCTTC. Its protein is CASSDGAGRDYGYTF.

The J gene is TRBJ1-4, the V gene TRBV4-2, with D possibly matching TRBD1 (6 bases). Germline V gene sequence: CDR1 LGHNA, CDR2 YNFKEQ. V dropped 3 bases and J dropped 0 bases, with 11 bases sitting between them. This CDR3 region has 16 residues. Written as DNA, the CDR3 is TGTGCCAGCAGCCAGGGGACAACCCCAACTAATGAAAAACTGTTTTTT. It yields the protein CASSQGTTPTNEKLFF.

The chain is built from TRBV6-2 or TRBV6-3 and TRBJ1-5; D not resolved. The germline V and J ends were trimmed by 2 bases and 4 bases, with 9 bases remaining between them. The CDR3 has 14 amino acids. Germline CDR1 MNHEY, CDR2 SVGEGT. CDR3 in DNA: TGTGCCAGCAGTTACCCCCGTCGGAATCAGCCCCAGCATTTT. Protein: CASSYPRRNQPQHF.

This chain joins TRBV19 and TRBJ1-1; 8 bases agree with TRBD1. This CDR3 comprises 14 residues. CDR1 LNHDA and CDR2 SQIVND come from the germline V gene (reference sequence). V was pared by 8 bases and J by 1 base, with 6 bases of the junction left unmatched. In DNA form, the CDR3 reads TGTGCCAGTGGGGAGCAGGGGGCGAACACTGAAGCTTTCTTT. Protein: CASGEQGANTEAFF. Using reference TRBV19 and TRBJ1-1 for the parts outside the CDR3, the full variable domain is DGGITQSPKYLFRKEGQNVTLSCEQNLNHDAMYWYRQDPGQGLRLIYYSQIVNDFQKGDIAEGYSVSREKKESFPLTVTSAQKNPTAFYLCASGEQGANTEAFFGQGTRLTVV.

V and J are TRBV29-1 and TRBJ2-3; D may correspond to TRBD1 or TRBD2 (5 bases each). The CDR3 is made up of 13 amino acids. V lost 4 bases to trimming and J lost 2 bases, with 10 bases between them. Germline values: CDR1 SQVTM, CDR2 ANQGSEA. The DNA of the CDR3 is TGCAGCGTTGCGGGACGATTCACAGATACGCAGTATTTT. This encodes CSVAGRFTDTQYF.

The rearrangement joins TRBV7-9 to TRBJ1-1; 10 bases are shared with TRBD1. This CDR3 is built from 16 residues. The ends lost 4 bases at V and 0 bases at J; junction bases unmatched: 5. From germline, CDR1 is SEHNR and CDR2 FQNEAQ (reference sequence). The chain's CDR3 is CASSSGTGELNTEAFF. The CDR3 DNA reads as TGTGCCAGCAGCTCAGGGACAGGGGAGCTGAACACTGAAGCTTTCTTT.

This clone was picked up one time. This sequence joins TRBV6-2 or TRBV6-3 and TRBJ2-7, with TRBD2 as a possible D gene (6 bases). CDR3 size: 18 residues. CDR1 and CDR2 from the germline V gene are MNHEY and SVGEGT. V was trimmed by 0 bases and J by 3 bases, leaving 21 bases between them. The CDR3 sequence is CASSYSSYLGSPYYEQYF. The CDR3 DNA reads TGTGCCAGCAGTTACTCGAGCTACCTCGGGAGTCCGTACTACGAGCAGTACTTC.

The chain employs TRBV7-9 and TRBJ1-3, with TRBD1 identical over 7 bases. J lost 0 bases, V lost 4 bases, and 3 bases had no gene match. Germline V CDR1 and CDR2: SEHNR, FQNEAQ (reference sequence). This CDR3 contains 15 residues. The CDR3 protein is CASSYDRVSGNTIYF. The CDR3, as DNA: TGTGCCAGCAGCTACGACAGGGTCTCTGGAAACACCATATATTTT.

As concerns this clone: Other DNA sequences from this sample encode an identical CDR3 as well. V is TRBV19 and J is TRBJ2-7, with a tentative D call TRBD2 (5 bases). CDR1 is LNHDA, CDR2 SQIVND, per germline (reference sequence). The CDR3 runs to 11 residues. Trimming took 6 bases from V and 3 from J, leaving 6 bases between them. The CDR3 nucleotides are TGTGCCAGTAGCCGGGACTACGAGCAGTACTTC. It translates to CASSRDYEQYF.

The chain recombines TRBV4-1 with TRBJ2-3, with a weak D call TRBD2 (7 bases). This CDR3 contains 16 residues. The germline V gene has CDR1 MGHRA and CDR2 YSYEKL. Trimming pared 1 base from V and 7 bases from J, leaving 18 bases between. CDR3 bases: TGCGCCAGCAGCCAAGTAGGGGGGGGAGGTAGGAATACGCAGTATTTT. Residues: CASSQVGGGGRNTQYF.

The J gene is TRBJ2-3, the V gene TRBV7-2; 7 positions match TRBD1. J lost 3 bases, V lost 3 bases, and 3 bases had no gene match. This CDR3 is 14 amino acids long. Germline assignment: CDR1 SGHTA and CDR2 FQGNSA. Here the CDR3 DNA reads TGTGCCAGCAGCTTGACAGGGCGAACAGATACGCAGTATTTT. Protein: CASSLTGRTDTQYF.

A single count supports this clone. CDR3 nucleotide sequence: TGTGCCAGCAGCTTGGGAGATGGGCAGTTCTTC. Protein sequence: CASSLGDGQFF. The chain recombines TRBV5-8 with TRBJ2-1, with unresolved D. Germline-derived CDR1 and CDR2 are SGHTS and YDEGEE. The CDR3 is made up of 11 amino acids. Trimming removed 0 bases at V and 12 bases at J, with 7 bases between.

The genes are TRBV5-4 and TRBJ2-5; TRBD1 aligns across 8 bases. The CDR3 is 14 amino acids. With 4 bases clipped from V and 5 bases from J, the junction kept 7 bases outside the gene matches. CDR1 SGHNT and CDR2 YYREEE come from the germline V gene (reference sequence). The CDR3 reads CASSQTTGVETQYF. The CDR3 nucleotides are TGTGCCAGCAGCCAGACGACAGGGGTGGAGACCCAGTACTTC.

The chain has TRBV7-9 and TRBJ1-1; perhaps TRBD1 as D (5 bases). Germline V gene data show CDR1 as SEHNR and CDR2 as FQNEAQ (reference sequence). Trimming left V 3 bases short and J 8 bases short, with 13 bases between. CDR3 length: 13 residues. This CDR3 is CASSFPGHGEAFF. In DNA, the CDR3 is TGTGCCAGCAGCTTCCCGGGGCACGGAGAAGCTTTCTTT.